Presented here are 29 T cell receptor beta chains from one specimen sequenced in a study of blood T cell repertoires in COVID-19. The protocol was immunoSEQ multiplex PCR, while the TCRdb copy is restricted to in-frame clones and leaves out a portion. The sample carries approximately 190,000 clones, 80% to 85% recorded once. Sequenced material: PBMCs or T cells enriched from blood (not recorded which). These TCRs come from a man aged 35 to 55 who had recovered from COVID-19.

The chain recombines TRBV7-2 with TRBJ2-3; D call uncertain. V was clipped by 4 bases and J by 3 bases, with 2 bases between them. The CDR3 totals 11 residues. CDR1 and CDR2 (germline): SGHTA, FQGNSA. The CDR3 region has the DNA TGTGCCAGCAGCTCTACAGATACGCAGTATTTT. This gives the protein CASSSTDTQYF. Full variable domain (remainder filled in from reference TRBV7-2 and TRBJ2-3): GAGVSQSPSNKVTEKGKDVELRCDPISGHTALYWYRQSLGQGLEFLIYFQGNSAPDKSGLPSDRFSAERTGGSVSTLTIQRTQQEDSAVYLCASSSTDTQYFGPGTRLTVL.

The J gene is TRBJ1-5, the V gene TRBV6-1; D might be TRBD1 (5 bases). CDR3 length equals 16 residues. Germline lookup yields CDR1 MNHNS and CDR2 SASEGT. V was shortened by 0 bases and J by 0 bases, with 9 bases between the two germline ends. The CDR3 loop is CASSEARGYSNQPQHF. CDR3 coding DNA: TGTGCCAGCAGTGAAGCGCGGGGGTATAGCAATCAGCCCCAGCATTTT.

The chain joins TRBV6-5 to TRBJ1-4; D unresolved. V lost 6 bases to trimming and J lost 8 bases, with 13 bases between them. The CDR3 extends over 13 amino acids. The germline V gene has CDR1 MNHEY and CDR2 SVGAGI. The CDR3 coding sequence is TGTGCCAGCAGACGCTTCTCGGGAGAAAAACTGTTTTTT. This codes for CASRRFSGEKLFF.

The chain joins TRBV6-2 or TRBV6-3 to TRBJ2-4; D possibly corresponds to TRBD1 (5 bases). The CDR3 has 16 amino acids. Germline CDR1 and CDR2: MNHEY and SVGEGT. V gave up 5 bases and J gave up 0 bases, with 14 bases separating them. The CDR3 coding sequence is TGTGCCAGCAGTAAAACAGGTCACCAAGCCAAAAACATTCAGTACTTC. Protein: CASSKTGHQAKNIQYF.

J is TRBJ2-7 and V is TRBV4-1; the D is unclear. The CDR3 totals 14 residues. The V end lost 1 base, the J end lost 2 bases, and 9 bases lay between the germline ends. CDR1 and CDR2 (germline): MGHRA, YSYEKL. In DNA, the CDR3 is TGCGCCAGCAGCCAAGGTCCCGCTACCTACGAGCAGTACTTC. Protein sequence: CASSQGPATYEQYF.

The rearrangement links TRBV30 to TRBJ1-2; 7 nucleotides match TRBD1. The CDR3 extends over 13 amino acids. The ends lost 0 bases at V and 4 bases at J; junction bases unmatched: 2. Germline V gene lookup returns CDR1 GTSNPN and CDR2 SVGIG (reference sequence). In nucleotides, the CDR3 is TGTGCCTGGAGTGTCGGGACAGTCTATGGCTACACCTTC. It specifies CAWSVGTVYGYTF.

This sequence joins TRBV5-1 and TRBJ2-1, with D possibly matching TRBD2 (5 bases). Trimming stripped 7 bases from V and 7 bases from J, with 18 bases between. The CDR3 totals 14 residues. CDR1 and CDR2 from the germline V gene are SGHRS and YFSETQ. In DNA, the CDR3 is TGCGCCAGCTACTACCGTGGTAGCGCAAATGAGCAGTTCTTC. It codes for CASYYRGSANEQFF.

This clone showed up just a few times. The chain carries TRBV14 and TRBJ1-5; 10 positions match TRBD1. CDR1 and CDR2 (germline): SGHDN, FVKESK. Germline trimming cut 5 bases from V and 4 bases from J; bases unmatched to any gene: 5. The length of the CDR3 is 15 residues. The CDR3: CASSSPGQGNQPQHF. The CDR3 DNA follows: TGTGCCAGCAGCTCTCCGGGACAGGGGAATCAGCCCCAGCATTTT.

The CDR3 DNA is TGTGCCAGCAGCTTATTGGGGGTTGGAGGGAACGAGCAGTACTTC. Its protein is CASSLLGVGGNEQYF. This chain connects TRBV7-9 to TRBJ2-7, with D perhaps matching TRBD2 (6 bases). The CDR3 covers 15 residues. V lost 2 bases, J lost 5 bases, and 16 bases lay in between. Germline V gives CDR1 SEHNR, CDR2 FQNEAQ (reference sequence).

The chain combines TRBV2 with TRBJ1-6; the D gene is possibly TRBD1 (5 bases). Trimming left V 2 bases short and J 6 bases short, with 20 bases between. Germline assignment: CDR1 SNHLY and CDR2 FYNNEI. CDR3 size: 18 residues. The chain's CDR3 is CASSERSGGNAGNSPLHF. CDR3 DNA sequence: TGTGCCAGCAGTGAAAGGAGCGGGGGGAACGCGGGTAATTCACCCCTCCACTTT.

V is TRBV6-5 and J is TRBJ2-7, with D unclear. This CDR3 spans 12 amino acids. V lost 4 bases and J 7 bases, leaving 11 bases between the germline ends. Per germline, CDR1 MNHEY and CDR2 SVGAGI. The CDR3, as DNA: TGTGCCAGCAGTTCCCCCAGAGGAGAGCAGTACTTC. This codes for CASSSPRGEQYF.

This clone was counted a few times. The genes are TRBV7-2 and TRBJ1-2, with TRBD1 as a possible D gene (6 bases). This CDR3 has 15 residues. CDR1 is SGHTA and CDR2 is FQGNSA in the germline V gene. V shed 1 base and J shed 4 bases, with 13 bases lying between them. Here the CDR3 DNA reads TGTGCCAGCAGCTTAGATGGGGGCGGAGGCTATGGCTACACCTTC. This encodes CASSLDGGGGYGYTF.

In DNA, the CDR3 is TGTGCCAGCAGCCCGGTATTTGGACAGGGGGCAACTAATGAAAAACTGTTTTTT. Translation gives CASSPVFGQGATNEKLFF. The chain is built from TRBV14 and TRBJ1-4; 10 positions match TRBD1. V was clipped by 4 bases and J by 0 bases; unmatched bases: 8. Germline V CDR1 and CDR2: SGHDN, FVKESK. CDR3 length: 18 amino acids.

This clone came up a few times. The V gene is TRBV9, the J gene TRBJ1-2; D is unresolved. The ends were cut back, 1 base at V and 8 bases at J, with 18 bases in the middle. This CDR3 contains 15 residues. Germline V gene lookup returns CDR1 SGDLS and CDR2 YYNGEE. In DNA, the CDR3 is TGTGCCAGCAGCGTACGGTTAGAGCCCCGTACCGGCTACACCTTC. This translates into CASSVRLEPRTGYTF.

This chain joins TRBV7-2 and TRBJ2-5; 7 bases align to TRBD1. From germline, CDR1 is SGHTA and CDR2 FQGNSA. V was clipped by 5 bases and J by 7 bases; unmatched bases: 7. The CDR3 extends over 13 amino acids. This CDR3 reads CASSRQGWGTQYF. DNA for the CDR3: TGTGCCAGCAGCCGACAGGGTTGGGGGACCCAGTACTTC.

The chain is built from TRBV28 and TRBJ2-7, with 8 bases identical to TRBD1. Per germline, CDR1 MDHEN and CDR2 SYDVKM. V lost 6 bases, J lost 4 bases, and 5 bases stayed unmatched. The CDR3 runs 13 residues. CDR3 amino acids: CASRGQGAYEQYF. CDR3 in DNA: TGTGCCAGCAGAGGGCAGGGGGCTTACGAGCAGTACTTC. The whole variable domain, filled in from reference TRBV28 and TRBJ2-7, reads DVKVTQSSRYLVKRTGEKVFLECVQDMDHENMFWYRQDPGLGLRLIYFSYDVKMKEKGDIPEGYSVSREKKERFSLILESASTNQTSMYLCASRGQGAYEQYFGPGTRLTVT.

This clone was counted once. The rearrangement links TRBV6-5 to TRBJ2-5; 8 bases align to TRBD1. Germline-derived CDR1 and CDR2 are MNHEY and SVGAGI. The CDR3 sequence is 13 residues long. The junction had 5 bases not matched to a gene; V was cut back by 6 bases and J by 5 bases. This CDR3 reads CASRGQGMETQYF. CDR3 DNA sequence: TGTGCCAGCAGAGGACAGGGAATGGAGACCCAGTACTTC.

This chain's CDR3 is CASGRFGQGITEAFF. For the CDR3, the DNA is TGTGCTAGTGGCCGCTTTGGACAGGGTATCACTGAAGCTTTCTTT. V is TRBV12-5 and J is TRBJ1-1; TRBD1 matches at 8 bases. J was trimmed by 4 bases and V by 6 bases; bases with no gene match: 10. This CDR3 comprises 15 residues. Germline CDR1 is LGHNT and CDR2 is FRNRAP.

The chain employs TRBV12-2 and TRBJ2-5; the table assigns TRBD1, which was not confirmed against the DNA. TRBV12-2 is a recognized pseudogene. This CDR3 spans 13 amino acids. The CDR3 loop is CASARLYQETQYF. The CDR3 nucleotides are TGTGCAAGTGCCAGATTGTACCAAGAGACCCAGTACTTC.

This chain uses TRBV24-1 with TRBJ2-1; TRBD2 aligns across 9 bases. The CDR3 length is 19 residues. Germline trimming cut 2 bases from V and 8 bases from J; bases unmatched to any gene: 18. Germline V gene lookup returns CDR1 KGHDR and CDR2 SFDVKD. CDR3 coding DNA: TGTGCCACCAGTGATTCGCAATTAGCGGGGGTTGCCGCGGGCCATGAGCAGTTCTTC. This gives the protein CATSDSQLAGVAAGHEQFF.

Concerning this clone itself: One junction end disagrees with the germline gene, perhaps due to a read error. V is TRBV6-5 and J is TRBJ2-2; possibly TRBD1 for D (6 bases). CDR3 size: 13 residues. Germline V gene sequence: CDR1 MNHEY, CDR2 SVGAGI. For the CDR3, the DNA is TGTGCCAGCAGTTACCAGGGGCCCGGGGAACTGTTTTTT. This gives the protein CASSYQGPGELFF.

The chain links TRBV5-1 to TRBJ2-7; TRBD1 matches 7 bases. Germline V gene sequence: CDR1 SGHRS, CDR2 YFSETQ. The CDR3 has 15 residues. The V and J ends lost 0 bases and 0 bases, in that order; junction bases with no gene match: 3. This chain's CDR3 is CASSLGDRSSYEQYF. CDR3 coding DNA: TGCGCCAGCAGCTTGGGGGACAGAAGCTCCTACGAGCAGTACTTC.

This clone was found once. The V and J genes are TRBV5-6 and TRBJ1-6; 8 bases line up with TRBD1. The ends lost 1 base at V and 6 bases at J; junction bases unmatched: 9. Per the germline V gene, CDR1 is SGHDT and CDR2 is YYEEEE. This CDR3 region has 17 residues. CDR3: CASSLSTGGRTNSPLHF. The CDR3 DNA follows: TGTGCCAGCAGCTTGAGTACAGGGGGTCGGACTAATTCACCCCTCCACTTT.

Only one count was recorded for this clone. The rearrangement uses TRBV5-6 and TRBJ1-2; 9 bases are a match to TRBD1. The germline V gene has CDR1 SGHDT and CDR2 YYEEEE. The CDR3 spans 16 residues. V shed 5 bases, J shed 4 bases, and the junction held 12 bases outside the gene matches. The CDR3, as DNA: TGTGCCAGCAGTTCGTATACATCGGACAGGGGCTATGGCTACACCTTC. Its protein is CASSSYTSDRGYGYTF.

V and J are TRBV10-3 and TRBJ1-2; D perhaps matches TRBD1 (5 bases). CDR1 and CDR2 from the germline V gene are ENHRY and SYGVKD. CDR3 length equals 12 residues. The ends were cut back, 11 bases at V and 5 bases at J, with 15 bases in the middle. The CDR3 DNA reads TGTGCCGTACAGGCACTCTCTTATGGCTACACCTTC. Its translation is CAVQALSYGYTF.

The V gene is TRBV28, the J gene TRBJ1-2; D is unresolved. V lost 3 bases, J lost 3 bases, and 14 bases lay in between. Germline V gives CDR1 MDHEN, CDR2 SYDVKM. CDR3 size: 15 residues. The CDR3 sequence is CASSFLGRDHYGYTF. The CDR3 region has the DNA TGTGCCAGCAGTTTCCTCGGACGGGATCACTATGGCTACACCTTC.

The chain joins TRBV5-4 to TRBJ1-1; 7 positions match TRBD1. There are 15 residues in the CDR3. The germline V gene encodes CDR1 SGHNT and CDR2 YYREEE (reference sequence). With V trimmed by 2 bases and J by 6 bases, 10 bases remained unmatched. CDR3 loop: CASSLKQGPNAEAFF. CDR3 nucleotides: TGTGCCAGCAGCTTAAAACAGGGGCCTAACGCTGAAGCTTTCTTT.

The chain uses TRBV9 and TRBJ2-7; the match to TRBD1 covers 8 bases. The V segment lost 2 bases and the J segment 5 bases; nucleotides outside the gene matches: 9. Germline CDR1 reads SGDLS; CDR2 reads YYNGEE. There are 15 residues in the CDR3. The DNA for the CDR3 is TGTGCCAGCAGCGTGGGAAGGACAGGGAGGAACGAGCAGTACTTC. Amino acids: CASSVGRTGRNEQYF.

This clone was counted a few times. The chain uses TRBV27 and TRBJ2-1; 8 nucleotides align to TRBD1. Trimming removed 6 bases from V and 5 bases from J; junction bases left unmatched: 6. This CDR3 has 14 amino acids. The germline V gene has CDR1 MNHEY and CDR2 SMNVEV (reference sequence). CDR3 bases: TGTGCCAGCAGGCGCAGGGGGCTAAACAATGAGCAGTTCTTC. Its protein product is CASRRRGLNNEQFF.